The rows below give T cell receptor beta chains drawn from one sample of a study of blood T cell repertoires in COVID-19. The table came from immunoSEQ multiplex PCR; TCRdb's copy has only in-frame clones and leaves some out. Here the sample spans about 130,000 clones, 83% being singletons. Sequencing used PBMCs or T cells enriched from blood (not recorded which). The receptors shown here come from a young man who had recovered from COVID-19. The CDR3 runs from the conserved cysteine through the conserved F or W. D genes are given only for firm matches. Size tells how often a clone was seen (once, few, many) or the class of an expanded clone, and some rows leave it out.

V: TRBV18; J: TRBJ2-1; size: .; D: TRBD2; CDR3: CASSPSGGAYNEQFF; DNA: TGTGCCAGCTCACCGAGCGGGGGGGCCTACAATGAGCAGTTCTTC
V: TRBV9; J: TRBJ2-7; size: .; D: TRBD1; CDR3: CASSARDRGDEQYF; DNA: TGTGCCAGCAGCGCCCGGGACAGGGGTGACGAGCAGTACTTC
V: TRBV7-7; J: TRBJ2-3; size: .; D: TRBD2; CDR3: CASSFPRASGDHTDTQYF; DNA: TGTGCCAGCAGCTTCCCCAGGGCTAGCGGGGACCATACAGATACGCAGTATTTT
V: TRBV3-1/TRBV3-2; J: TRBJ1-5; size: .; D: TRBD1; CDR3: CASSQEQGNQPQHF; DNA: TGTGCCAGCAGCCAAGAACAGGGGAATCAGCCCCAGCATTTT
V: TRBV7-3; J: TRBJ1-6; size: once; D: TRBD1; CDR3: CASSLGTGWDSPLHF; DNA: TGTGCCAGCAGCCTCGGGACAGGGTGGGATTCACCCCTCCACTTT
V: TRBV3-1/TRBV3-2; J: TRBJ2-1; size: few; D: .; CDR3: CASSLRGGDYNEQFF; DNA: TGTGCCAGCAGCCTAAGGGGGGGGGATTACAATGAGCAGTTCTTC
V: TRBV4-2; J: TRBJ2-1; size: .; D: TRBD2; CDR3: CASSQLRGSGRESSYNEQFF; DNA: TGTGCCAGCAGCCAACTTAGGGGTAGCGGGAGGGAAAGCTCCTACAATGAGCAGTTCTTC
V: TRBV10-1; J: TRBJ2-2; size: .; D: .; CDR3: CASSDPGRGDGELFF; DNA: TGCGCCAGCAGTGATCCTGGGAGAGGAGACGGGGAGCTGTTTTTT
V: TRBV9; J: TRBJ2-5; size: .; D: TRBD1; CDR3: CASSVGQGSPETQYF; DNA: TGTGCCAGCAGCGTAGGACAGGGGAGTCCAGAGACCCAGTACTTC
V: TRBV9; J: TRBJ1-4; size: .; D: TRBD1; CDR3: CASSVGQETTNEKLFF; DNA: TGTGCCAGCAGCGTGGGACAGGAGACAACTAATGAAAAACTGTTTTTT
V: TRBV18; J: TRBJ2-2; size: .; D: .; CDR3: CASPSPGLNTGELFF; DNA: TGTGCCAGCCCGTCTCCGGGACTTAACACCGGGGAGCTGTTTTTT
V: TRBV20-1; J: TRBJ2-5; size: .; D: .; CDR3: CSARVSETQYF; DNA: TGCAGTGCGAGAGTCTCAGAGACCCAGTACTTC
V: TRBV27; J: TRBJ1-3; size: .; D: TRBD1; CDR3: CASKGAGFGGDHGNTIYF; DNA: TGTGCCAGCAAGGGGGCCGGGTTTGGCGGCGATCATGGAAACACCATATATTTT
V: TRBV19; J: TRBJ2-5; size: .; D: TRBD1; CDR3: CASSRETGHQTQYF; DNA: TGTGCCAGTAGTCGCGAGACAGGGCATCAGACCCAGTACTTC
V: TRBV7-2; J: TRBJ2-7; size: .; D: TRBD2; CDR3: CASSDPRGGSSYEQYF; DNA: TGTGCCAGCAGCGACCCCCGGGGCGGGAGCTCCTACGAGCAGTACTTC
V: TRBV5-1; J: TRBJ1-2; size: .; D: .; CDR3: CASSGLEGTGDYGYTF; DNA: TGCGCCAGCAGCGGACTTGAAGGGACGGGAGACTATGGCTACACCTTC
V: TRBV6-5; J: TRBJ1-6; size: .; D: TRBD1; CDR3: CASRGQSDSPLHF; DNA: TGTGCCAGCAGGGGACAGAGTGACTCACCCCTCCACTTT
V: TRBV7-3; J: TRBJ2-1; size: .; D: .; CDR3: CASSLRVADEQFF; DNA: TGTGCCAGCAGCTTAAGGGTAGCGGATGAGCAGTTCTTC
V: TRBV30; J: TRBJ2-1; size: .; D: TRBD2; CDR3: CAWRLTSRKISEQFF; DNA: TGTGCCTGGAGGTTGACTAGCCGGAAAATTAGTGAGCAGTTCTTC
V: TRBV11-2; J: TRBJ2-1; size: .; D: .; CDR3: CASSLGVLSYNEQFF; DNA: TGTGCCAGCAGCTTGGGAGTCCTTTCCTACAATGAGCAGTTCTTC
V: TRBV15; J: TRBJ1-4; size: .; D: .; CDR3: CATSSRGATNEKLFF; DNA: TGTGCCACCAGCAGCAGGGGTGCAACTAATGAAAAACTGTTTTTT
V: TRBV2; J: TRBJ1-2; size: .; D: .; CDR3: CASSERGVGYTF; DNA: TGTGCCAGCAGTGAACGGGGGGTCGGCTACACCTTC
V: TRBV18; J: TRBJ1-1; size: .; D: .; CDR3: CASSPSEGSDTEAFF; DNA: TGTGCCAGCTCACCCTCGGAGGGGTCGGACACTGAAGCTTTCTTT
V: TRBV4-1; J: TRBJ1-2; size: .; D: TRBD1; CDR3: CASSQDRIGGDYGYTF; DNA: TGCGCCAGCAGCCAAGATCGCATAGGGGGCGACTATGGCTACACCTTC
V: TRBV19; J: TRBJ1-1; size: few; D: .; CDR3: CASSLKTGLVGEAFF; DNA: TGTGCCAGTAGTCTTAAAACAGGCTTAGTTGGTGAAGCTTTCTTT
V: TRBV9; J: TRBJ1-2; size: .; D: .; CDR3: CASSVDLGLGQYGYTF; DNA: TGTGCCAGCAGCGTAGACCTGGGCTTGGGACAATATGGCTACACCTTC
V: TRBV2; J: TRBJ2-7; size: few; D: TRBD2; CDR3: CASKGLAGQDEQYF; DNA: TGTGCCAGTAAAGGACTAGCGGGACAGGACGAGCAGTACTTC
V: TRBV10-3; J: TRBJ1-5; size: .; D: .; CDR3: CATNTGGGGQPQHF; DNA: TGTGCCACCAATACCGGGGGTGGGGGTCAGCCCCAGCATTTT
V: TRBV15; J: TRBJ2-5; size: .; D: .; CDR3: CATSRDFAETQYF; DNA: TGTGCCACCAGCAGAGACTTTGCGGAGACCCAGTACTTC
V: TRBV10-3; J: TRBJ2-7; size: .; D: TRBD2; CDR3: CAIRPGLDVPEQYF; DNA: TGTGCCATTAGACCGGGACTAGACGTGCCCGAGCAGTACTTC
V: TRBV27; J: TRBJ1-1; size: .; D: TRBD1; CDR3: CASSYRGNTEAFF; DNA: TGTGCCAGCAGTTACAGGGGGAACACTGAAGCTTTCTTT
V: TRBV27; J: TRBJ2-2; size: .; D: TRBD1; CDR3: CASSFIGIPQGAGTGELFF; DNA: TGTGCCAGCAGTTTTATAGGGATTCCACAGGGGGCTGGGACCGGGGAGCTGTTTTTT